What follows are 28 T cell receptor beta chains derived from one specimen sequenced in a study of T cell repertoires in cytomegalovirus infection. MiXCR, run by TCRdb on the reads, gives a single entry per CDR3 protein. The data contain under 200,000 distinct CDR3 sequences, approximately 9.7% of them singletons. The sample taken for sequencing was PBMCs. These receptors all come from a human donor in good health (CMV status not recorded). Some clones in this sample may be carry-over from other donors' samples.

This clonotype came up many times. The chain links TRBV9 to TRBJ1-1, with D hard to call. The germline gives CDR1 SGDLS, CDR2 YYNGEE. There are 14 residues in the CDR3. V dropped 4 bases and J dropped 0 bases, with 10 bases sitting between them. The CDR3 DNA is TGTGCCAGCAGCCCCCGGGCCCTGAACACTGAAGCTTTCTTT. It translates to CASSPRALNTEAFF.

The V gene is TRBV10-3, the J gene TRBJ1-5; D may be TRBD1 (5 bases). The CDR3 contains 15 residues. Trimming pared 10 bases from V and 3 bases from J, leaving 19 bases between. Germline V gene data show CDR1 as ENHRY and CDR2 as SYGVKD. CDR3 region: CATENRDGINQPQHF. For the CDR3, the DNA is TGTGCCACCGAGAACCGGGACGGTATCAATCAGCCCCAGCATTTT.

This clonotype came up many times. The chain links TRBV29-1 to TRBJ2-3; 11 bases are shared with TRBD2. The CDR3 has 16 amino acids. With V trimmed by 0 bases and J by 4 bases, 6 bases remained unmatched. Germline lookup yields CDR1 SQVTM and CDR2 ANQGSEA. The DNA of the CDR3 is TGCAGCGTTGAAGATCTTACTAGCGGGAGTGCAGATACGCAGTATTTT. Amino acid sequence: CSVEDLTSGSADTQYF.

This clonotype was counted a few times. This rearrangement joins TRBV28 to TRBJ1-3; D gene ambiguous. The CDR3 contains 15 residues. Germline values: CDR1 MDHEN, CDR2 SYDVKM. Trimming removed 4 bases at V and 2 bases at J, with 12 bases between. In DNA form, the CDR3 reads TGTGCCAGCAGTTACCCGGGGAAGGCTGGAAACACCATATATTTT. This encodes CASSYPGKAGNTIYF.

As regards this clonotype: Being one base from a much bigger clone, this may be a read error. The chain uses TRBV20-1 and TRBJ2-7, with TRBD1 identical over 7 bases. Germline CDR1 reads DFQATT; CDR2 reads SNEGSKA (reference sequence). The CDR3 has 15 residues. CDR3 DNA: TGCAGTGCGGACCAAATGGGACAGATAAACTACGAGAAGTACTTC. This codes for CSADQMGQINYEKYF.

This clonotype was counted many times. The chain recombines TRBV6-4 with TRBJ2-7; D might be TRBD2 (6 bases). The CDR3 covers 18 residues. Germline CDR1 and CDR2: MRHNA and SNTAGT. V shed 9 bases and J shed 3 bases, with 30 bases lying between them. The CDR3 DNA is TGTGCCAGGAAGTTCCCCCCTGACCGGGAGACTCGGATCTACGAGCAGTACTTC. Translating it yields CARKFPPDRETRIYEQYF.

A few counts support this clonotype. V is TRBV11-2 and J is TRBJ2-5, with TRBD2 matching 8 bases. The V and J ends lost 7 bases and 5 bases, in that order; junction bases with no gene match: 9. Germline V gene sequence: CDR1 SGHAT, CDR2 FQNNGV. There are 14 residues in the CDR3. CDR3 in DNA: TGTGCCAGCAAACTCGGGGGGGCGGGGGAGACCCAGTACTTC. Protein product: CASKLGGAGETQYF. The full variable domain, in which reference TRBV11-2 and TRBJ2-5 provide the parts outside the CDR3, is EAGVAQSPRYKIIEKRQSVAFWCNPISGHATLYWYQQILGQGPKLLIQFQNNGVVDDSQLPKDRFSAERLKGVDSTLKIQPAKLEDSAVYLCASKLGGAGETQYFGPGTRLLVL.

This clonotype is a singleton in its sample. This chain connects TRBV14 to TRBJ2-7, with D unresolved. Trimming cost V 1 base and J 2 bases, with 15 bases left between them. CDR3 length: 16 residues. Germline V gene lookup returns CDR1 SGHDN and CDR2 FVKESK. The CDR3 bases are TGTGCCAGCAGCCAAGGAGGCGGACGCGGAGCCTACGAGCAGTACTTC. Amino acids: CASSQGGGRGAYEQYF.

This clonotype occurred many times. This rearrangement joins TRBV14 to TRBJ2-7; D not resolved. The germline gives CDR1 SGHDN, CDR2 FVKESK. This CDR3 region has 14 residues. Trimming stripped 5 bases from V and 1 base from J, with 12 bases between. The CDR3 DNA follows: TGTGCCAGCAGCATGCACAGCAGGTCCTACGAGCAGTACTTC. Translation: CASSMHSRSYEQYF.

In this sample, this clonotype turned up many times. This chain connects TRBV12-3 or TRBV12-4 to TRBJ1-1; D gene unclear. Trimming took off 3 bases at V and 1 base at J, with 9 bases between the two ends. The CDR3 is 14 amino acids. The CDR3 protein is CASSLARENTEAFF. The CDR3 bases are TGTGCCAGCAGTTTGGCCAGAGAGAACACTGAAGCTTTCTTT.

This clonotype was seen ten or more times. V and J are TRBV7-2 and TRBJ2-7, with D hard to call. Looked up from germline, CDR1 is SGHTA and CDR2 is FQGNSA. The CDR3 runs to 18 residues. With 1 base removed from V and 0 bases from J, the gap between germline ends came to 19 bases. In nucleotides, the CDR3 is TGTGCCAGCAGCTTAGACGGCACGGAACATTGGGGCTCCTACGAGCAGTACTTC. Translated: CASSLDGTEHWGSYEQYF.

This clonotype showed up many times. In DNA, the CDR3 is TGTGCCAGCAGCTTAGTCCCCGTTGGTACTGAAGCTTTCTTT. Protein: CASSLVPVGTEAFF. This chain connects TRBV7-2 to TRBJ1-1; D uncertain. CDR1 SGHTA and CDR2 FQGNSA come from the germline V gene. The CDR3 is 14 amino acids. Trimming shortened V by 1 base and J by 5 bases, and 11 bases separated the two germline ends.

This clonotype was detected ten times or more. The CDR3 reads CASSSGGASNQPQHF. In DNA form, the CDR3 reads TGTGCCAGCAGCTCGGGAGGGGCAAGCAATCAGCCCCAGCATTTT. This chain joins TRBV7-2 and TRBJ1-5; tentative D call: TRBD1 (5 bases). Per germline, CDR1 SGHTA and CDR2 FQGNSA. V dropped 4 bases and J dropped 1 base, with 11 bases sitting between them. The CDR3 loop spans 15 amino acids.

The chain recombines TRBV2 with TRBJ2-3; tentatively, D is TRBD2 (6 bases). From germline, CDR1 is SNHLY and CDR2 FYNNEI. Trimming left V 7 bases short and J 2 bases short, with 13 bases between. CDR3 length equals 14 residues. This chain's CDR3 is CASITAGFTDTQYF. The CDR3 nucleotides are TGTGCCAGCATAACGGCGGGATTCACAGATACGCAGTATTTT.

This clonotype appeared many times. The CDR3 region is CASTVDTEAFF. The CDR3 DNA follows: TGTGCCAGCACGGTCGACACTGAAGCTTTCTTT. The chain couples TRBV6-2 or TRBV6-3 to TRBJ1-1; D ambiguous. Germline V gene data show CDR1 as MNHEY and CDR2 as SVGEGT. V gave up 7 bases and J gave up 3 bases, with 6 bases separating them. The CDR3 has 11 residues.

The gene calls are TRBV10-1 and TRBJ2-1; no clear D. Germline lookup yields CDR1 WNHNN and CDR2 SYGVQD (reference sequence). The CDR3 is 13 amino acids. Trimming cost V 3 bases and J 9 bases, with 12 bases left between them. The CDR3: CASSELGSSEQFF. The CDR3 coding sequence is TGCGCCAGCAGTGAATTAGGTTCGTCTGAGCAGTTCTTC.

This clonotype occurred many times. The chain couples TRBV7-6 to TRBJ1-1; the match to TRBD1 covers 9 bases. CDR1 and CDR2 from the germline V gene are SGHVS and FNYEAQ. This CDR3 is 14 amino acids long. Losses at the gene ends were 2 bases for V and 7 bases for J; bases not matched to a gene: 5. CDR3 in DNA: TGTGCCAGCAGCTTAAGACAGGGGGTTAGTGAAGCTTTCTTT. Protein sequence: CASSLRQGVSEAFF.

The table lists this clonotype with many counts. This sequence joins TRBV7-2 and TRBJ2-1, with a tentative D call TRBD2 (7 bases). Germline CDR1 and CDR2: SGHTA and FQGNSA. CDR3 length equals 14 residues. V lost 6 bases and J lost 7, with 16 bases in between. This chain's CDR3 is CASRKGGGRNEQFF. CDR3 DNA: TGTGCCAGCAGGAAAGGGGGGGGACGGAATGAGCAGTTCTTC.

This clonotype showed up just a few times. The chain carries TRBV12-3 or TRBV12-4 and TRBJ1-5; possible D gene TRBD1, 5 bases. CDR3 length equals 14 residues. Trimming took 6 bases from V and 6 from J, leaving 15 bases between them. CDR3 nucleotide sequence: TGTGCCAGCAGACCCTCAGGGCCCCCTCAGCCCCAGCATTTT. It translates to CASRPSGPPQPQHF.

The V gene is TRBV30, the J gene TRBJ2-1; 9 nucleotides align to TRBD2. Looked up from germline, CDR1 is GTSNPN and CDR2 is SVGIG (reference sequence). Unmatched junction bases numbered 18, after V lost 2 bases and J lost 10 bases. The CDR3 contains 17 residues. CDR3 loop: CAWSWISGSKRGGEQFF. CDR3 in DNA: TGTGCCTGGAGTTGGATTAGCGGGAGTAAGAGAGGTGGCGAGCAGTTCTTC.

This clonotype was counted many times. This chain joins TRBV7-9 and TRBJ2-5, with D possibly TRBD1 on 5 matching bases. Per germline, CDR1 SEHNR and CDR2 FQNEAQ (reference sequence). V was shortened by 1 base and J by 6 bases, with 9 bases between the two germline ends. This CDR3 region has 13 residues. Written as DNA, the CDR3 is TGTGCCAGCAGCTTAGAGGGGAAGCAGACCCAGTACTTC. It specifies CASSLEGKQTQYF.

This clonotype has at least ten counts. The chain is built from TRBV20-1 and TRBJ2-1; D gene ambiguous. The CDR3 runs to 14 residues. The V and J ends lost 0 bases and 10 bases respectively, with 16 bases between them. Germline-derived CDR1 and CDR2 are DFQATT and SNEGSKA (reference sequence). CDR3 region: CSARDYREAREQFF. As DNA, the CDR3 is TGCAGTGCTAGAGACTATAGGGAAGCGAGGGAGCAGTTCTTC.

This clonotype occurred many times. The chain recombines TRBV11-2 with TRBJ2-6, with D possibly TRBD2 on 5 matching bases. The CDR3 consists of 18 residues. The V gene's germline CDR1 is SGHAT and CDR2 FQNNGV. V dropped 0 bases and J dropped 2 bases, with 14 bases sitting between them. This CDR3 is CASSLDGRRGTGANVLTF. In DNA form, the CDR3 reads TGTGCCAGCAGCTTAGATGGCAGACGGGGAACTGGGGCCAACGTCCTGACTTTC.

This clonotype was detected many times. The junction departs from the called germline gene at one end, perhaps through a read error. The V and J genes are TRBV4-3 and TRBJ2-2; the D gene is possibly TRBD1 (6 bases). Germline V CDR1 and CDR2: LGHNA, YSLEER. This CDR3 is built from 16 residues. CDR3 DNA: TGCGCCAGCAGTCAAGAAGGGGGAACCTTCACCGGGGAGCTGTTTTTT. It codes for CASSQEGGTFTGELFF.

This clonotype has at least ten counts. The CDR3 loop is CASSGGTFQETQYF. The CDR3 DNA reads TGTGCCAGCAGCGGAGGGACCTTCCAAGAGACCCAGTACTTC. V usage is TRBV7-2 and J usage is TRBJ2-5; perhaps TRBD2 as D (6 bases). Germline CDR1 and CDR2: SGHTA and FQGNSA. Deletions cut 5 bases from V and 1 base from J, with 11 bases between. The CDR3 runs 14 residues.

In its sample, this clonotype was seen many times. Written as DNA, the CDR3 is TGTGCCAGCAGTTCGTCAGGGTGGGCCTACAATGAGCAGTTCTTC. Translation gives CASSSSGWAYNEQFF. The chain uses TRBV28 and TRBJ2-1; D might be TRBD1 (5 bases). V lost 4 bases and J lost 2, with 12 bases in between. The CDR3 consists of 15 residues. Germline loops: CDR1 MDHEN, CDR2 SYDVKM.

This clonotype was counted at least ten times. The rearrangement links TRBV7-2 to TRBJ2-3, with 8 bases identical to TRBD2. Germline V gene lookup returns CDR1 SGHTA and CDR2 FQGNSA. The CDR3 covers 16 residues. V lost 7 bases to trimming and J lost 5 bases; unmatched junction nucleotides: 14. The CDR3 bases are TGTGCCAGCACCCCAGGGTTCGGGGGGGCTCAAGATACGCAGTATTTT. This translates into CASTPGFGGAQDTQYF.

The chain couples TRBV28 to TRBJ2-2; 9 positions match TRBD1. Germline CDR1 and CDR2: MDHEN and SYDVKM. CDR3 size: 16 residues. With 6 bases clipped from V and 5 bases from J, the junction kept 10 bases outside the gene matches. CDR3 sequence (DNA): TGTGCCAGCAGGACTTCCGGGACAGGGACGACCGGGGAGCTGTTTTTT. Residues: CASRTSGTGTTGELFF.